The clone carrying this T cell receptor (beta chain) is medium-sized by share. Its antigen is undetermined. The sample belongs to a study of cytomegalovirus exposure and HLA in healthy donors. PCR was performed using 60 Vbeta and 13 Jbeta primers. Sequenced by immunoSEQ multiplex PCR; TCRdb stores in-frame clones only, minus some. The sample contains tens of thousands of clones, just under 80% of which appear only once. Germline CDR1 and CDR2: MNHNS and SASEGT. Trimming removed 0 bases from V and 0 bases from J, with 13 bases in between. The CDR3 spans 17 residues. Regarding the study as a whole: In a later analysis, at a false discovery rate of 0.05, 16,951 TCR beta sequences were associated with HLA alleles. The authors judged a highly shared variant cluster likely a sequencing artifact. A link between a missense DCLRE1C variant and TCR beta V- and J-gene trimming emerged from a later analysis.

This chain connects TRBV6-1 to TRBJ2-3; D remains ambiguous. The clonotype comes from a woman aged 40 to 50 in good health and CMV-seronegative. The material sequenced was PBMCs. The CDR3 DNA follows: TGTGCCAGCAGTGAAGCTCAGGCTGGCAGGAGCACAGATACGCAGTATTTT. Its protein product is CASSEAQAGRSTDTQYF.